This T cell receptor beta chain appears in the sequencing data of a study of T-cell reconstitution after alpha-beta-depleted transplantation in children (TCRdb year 2016). Regarding the study in general: Using TCR repertoire profiling, the study followed T-cell immune reconstitution in a quantitative way in children after TCRalphabeta/CD19-depleted allogeneic hematopoietic cell transplantation. The study at large found these results: Over the following months the frequencies of hyperexpanded clones went down, and after one year T-cell counts and TCRbeta diversity were mostly credited to newly produced T cells. Apparently early alphabetaT-cell count recovery about two months after transplant reportedly relied on only several hundred rapidly expanded clones derived from non-depleted graft cells. In some patients, the high TCRbeta diversity seen at day 60 was put down to recipient T cells and intrathymic progenitors that had survived conditioning.

This specimen's treatment or condition label, per the study, means: allogeneic hematopoietic cell transplantation with graft depleted of TCRalphabeta T cells and CD19 B cells. TCRalphabeta/CD19-depleted allogeneic hematopoietic cell grafts were given to the transplant recipients, all of whom were children. Note on this clonotype: Which antigen it targets is not known. No per-base quality is available; no much larger clone lies one base away.

From a lookup of the germline V gene (reference sequence), CDR1 and CDR2 are DFQATT and SNEGSKA. V was cut back by 0 bases and J by 0 bases, leaving a gap of 10 bases between them. The CDR3 has 15 amino acids, counting the end cysteine and phenylalanine. The sequence is cut down to CDR3 DNA, 45 bases in frame from base 1. Libraries were made using PCR. Sequencing was carried out with an Illumina HiSeq 2500. Molecular barcoding was employed in the preparation of TCR libraries, with unique molecular identifiers being used to normalize TCRbeta repertoire quantification. TCRdb's own reprocessing of the public reads used fastp at Q25 and MiXCR and kept productive beta chains. Rows matching on CDR3 protein sequence are summarized as one entry with the most common DNA and genes. In this sample the table shows about 610,000 distinct CDR3 sequences, 25% to 30% of which occur a single time. The top ten hold 30% to 45% of the sample.

The V and J segments used are TRBV20-1 and TRBJ2-3; no D gene can be assigned with confidence. Sample: PBMCs, taken before TCRalphabeta/CD19-depleted stem cell transplant. This clonotype was sampled from a boy younger than two with Wiskott-Aldrich syndrome, due to receive a stem cell transplant. The CDR3 is CSARDGAGSTDTQYF. DNA sequence: TGCAGTGCTAGAGATGGAGCCGGGAGCACAGATACGCAGTATTTT.